This T cell receptor beta chain comes out of a study of T cells in Graves' hyperthyroidism and ophthalmopathy. Turning to the study itself: The initial diagnosis was the point when peripheral blood was collected, ahead of any treatment.

Amplified TCR beta CDR3 regions came from RNA transcripts. HTBI primers were the set used in a first-round RT-PCR of the TCR CDR3. TCRdb called the multiplex PCR reads again in MiXCR, with one record for every CDR3 protein. The table records more than 300,000 distinct CDR3 sequences, approximately 13% of them present only once. Regarding the study as a whole: In validation, the model predicted ophthalmopathy. These predictions came a median roughly 6 months before onset.

Germline values: CDR1 SQVTM, CDR2 ANQGSEA. CDR3 length equals 14 residues. With 6 bases removed from V and 4 bases from J, the gap between germline ends came to 18 bases. The authors deemed Graves' hyperthyroidism stable absent ophthalmopathy progression within 18 months. Hyperthyroidism was newly diagnosed in patients aged 18 to 65 (duration under 2 months). Ten or more counts support this clonotype. The antigen is undetermined. The sequencing sample was made of blood. The chain uses TRBV29-1 and TRBJ1-1; D may be TRBD1 (6 bases). This TCR was sampled from a woman aged 25 to 39 with Graves' hyperthyroidism. CDR3 protein: CSVSKGGMSTEAFF. The CDR3 nucleotides are TGCAGCGTGAGCAAGGGGGGTATGAGCACTGAAGCTTTCTTT. Full variable domain (outside the CDR3, taken from reference TRBV29-1 and TRBJ1-1): SAVISQKPSRDICQRGTSLTIQCQVDSQVTMMFWYRQQPGQSLTLIATANQGSEATYESGFVIDKFPISRPNLTFSTLTVSNMSPEDSSIYLCSVSKGGMSTEAFFGQGTRLTVV.